These 15 T cell receptor beta chains came from one sample sequenced in a study of blood T cells in healthy people across ages. Primed by a sample-barcoded 5' primer and a J-beta primer mix, a second PCR proceeded for 7 to 11 cycles. TCRdb ran MiXCR on the 5' RACE reads and lists one entry per CDR3 protein. Here the sample spans over 750,000 distinct CDR3 sequences, just under 25% being singletons. The sample was also reused in another study, on T cells of mothers and their children.

Sequencing used blood. Source of these receptors: a boy aged 5-17 years in good health.

This clonotype was counted only a few times. The J gene is TRBJ2-5, the V gene TRBV4-1; TRBD2 matches at 13 bases. The DNA end is more similar to TRBJ2-1, so the J call may be wrong. The CDR3 runs 18 residues. The germline V gene encodes CDR1 MGHRA and CDR2 YSYEKL. The DNA for the CDR3 is TGCGCCAGCAGCCCGGGCATCTGGACTAGCGGGAGAGGCGATGAGCAGTTCTTC. This codes for CASSPGIWTSGRGDEQFF.

The chain couples TRBV10-3 to TRBJ2-7; D uncertain. Germline loops: CDR1 ENHRY, CDR2 SYGVKD. This CDR3 comprises 14 residues. Trimming stripped 6 bases from V and 4 bases from J, with 16 bases between. Here the CDR3 reads CAISGQDGDYEQYF. CDR3 nucleotides: TGTGCCATCAGCGGCCAGGATGGGGATTACGAGCAGTACTTC.

Written as DNA, the CDR3 is TGTGCCAGCAGCACCGAGACAGGGGCCCATGGCTACACCTTC. This translates into CASSTETGAHGYTF. The chain couples TRBV7-9 to TRBJ1-2, with 8 bases matching TRBD1. With V trimmed by 5 bases and J by 6 bases, 8 bases remained unmatched. The germline gives CDR1 SEHNR, CDR2 FQNEAQ (reference sequence). This CDR3 has 14 amino acids.

This clonotype has a handful of counts. The V call is TRBV9, the J call TRBJ2-1; tentative D call: TRBD2 (5 bases). The CDR3 is 16 residues long. V lost 0 bases and J lost 0, with 10 bases in between. The V gene's germline CDR1 is SGDLS and CDR2 YYNGEE. The CDR3 sequence: CASSVDAGFSYNEQFF. CDR3 bases: TGTGCCAGCAGCGTAGATGCGGGCTTCTCCTACAATGAGCAGTTCTTC.

The gene calls are TRBV14 and TRBJ2-5, with D tentatively TRBD2 (6 bases). The J call is doubtful: the DNA matches TRBJ2-1 better. The germline V gene encodes CDR1 SGHDN and CDR2 FVKESK. CDR3 length: 14 amino acids. CDR3 DNA: TGTGCCAGCAGCCAAGTGAGGGCGGGAAATGAGCAGTTCTTC. This sequence encodes CASSQVRAGNEQFF.

The chain employs TRBV12-3 or TRBV12-4 and TRBJ2-7; D could derive from TRBD1 or TRBD2 (5 bases each). The length of the CDR3 is 14 residues. Trimming took 5 bases from V and 6 from J, leaving 17 bases between them. CDR3 amino acids: CASSPPGVGGEQYF. In DNA, the CDR3 is TGTGCCAGCAGTCCCCCTGGGGTTGGGGGCGAGCAGTACTTC.

This clonotype is a singleton in its sample. The chain recombines TRBV12-3 or TRBV12-4 with TRBJ2-2; TRBD2 matches at 7 bases. The ends lost 2 bases at V and 4 bases at J; junction bases unmatched: 4. This CDR3 is built from 15 residues. The CDR3 is CASSLTGLPTGELFF. CDR3 in DNA: TGTGCCAGCAGTTTAACGGGACTACCCACCGGGGAGCTGTTTTTT.

Only a few counts were recorded for this clonotype. This chain joins TRBV27 and TRBJ2-7; D unresolved. From germline, CDR1 is MNHEY and CDR2 SMNVEV (reference sequence). The CDR3 has 14 residues. V was cut by 1 base and J by 2 bases, with 9 bases left in between. The CDR3 protein is CASSLLTNPYEQYF. CDR3 nucleotides: TGTGCCAGCAGTTTATTAACTAACCCCTACGAGCAGTACTTC.

The chain couples TRBV4-1 to TRBJ2-1, with D tentatively TRBD2 (6 bases). V was pared by 0 bases and J by 8 bases, with 17 bases between. CDR1 MGHRA and CDR2 YSYEKL come from the germline V gene. The CDR3 has 16 amino acids. The chain's CDR3 is CASSQDPAGIKDEQFF. In DNA, the CDR3 is TGCGCCAGCAGCCAAGATCCAGCGGGTATCAAAGATGAGCAGTTCTTC.

This clonotype has a handful of counts. J is TRBJ2-7 and V is TRBV9; D not resolved. CDR1 and CDR2 (germline): SGDLS, YYNGEE. The CDR3 is made up of 14 amino acids. With 0 bases removed from V and 6 bases from J, the gap between germline ends came to 13 bases. The CDR3 DNA is TGTGCCAGCAGCGTAGCTGGTAGTTTCGGCGAGCAGTACTTC. It yields the protein CASSVAGSFGEQYF.

The CDR3 DNA follows: TGTGCCAGCAGCGTAGGAGGGACTAGCGGGGCCGGGGAGCTGTTTTTT. This sequence encodes CASSVGGTSGAGELFF. This chain uses TRBV9 with TRBJ2-2; TRBD2 matches at 13 bases. The junction had 2 bases not matched to a gene; V was cut back by 0 bases and J by 6 bases. Germline assignment: CDR1 SGDLS and CDR2 YYNGEE. The CDR3 is 16 amino acids. Full variable domain (missing parts from reference TRBV9 and TRBJ2-2): DSGVTQTPKHLITATGQRVTLRCSPRSGDLSVYWYQQSLDQGLQFLIQYYNGEERAKGNILERFSAQQFPDLHSELNLSSLELGDSALYFCASSVGGTSGAGELFFGEGSRLTVL.

The chain is built from TRBV7-3 and TRBJ2-5; 10 bases align to TRBD2. J was trimmed by 1 base and V by 0 bases; bases with no gene match: 2. This CDR3 is 16 amino acids long. Germline V gene lookup returns CDR1 SGHTA and CDR2 FQGTGA. CDR3 bases: TGTGCCAGCAGCTTAACAGCGGGAGGGCCCCAAGAGACCCAGTACTTC. As protein: CASSLTAGGPQETQYF.

This chain connects TRBV29-1 to TRBJ2-1, with D possibly TRBD2 on 6 matching bases. Germline V gene lookup returns CDR1 SQVTM and CDR2 ANQGSEA. Trimming left V 3 bases short and J 6 bases short, with 12 bases between. The CDR3 covers 13 residues. In DNA form, the CDR3 reads TGCAGCGTTGAGGCGGGGAGGATCAATGAGCAGTTCTTC. It encodes CSVEAGRINEQFF.

In its sample, this clonotype was seen once. V gene TRBV12-3 or TRBV12-4 combines with J gene TRBJ2-7; D perhaps matches TRBD1 (6 bases). The CDR3 is 13 residues long. V dropped 6 bases and J dropped 4 bases, with 13 bases sitting between them. The CDR3 DNA is TGTGCCAGCAGACAGGGCCGTCTGTACGAGCAGTACTTC. It specifies CASRQGRLYEQYF.

This clonotype was observed a few times. J is TRBJ1-1 and V is TRBV5-1; D is uncertain. CDR3 size: 12 residues. CDR1 is SGHRS and CDR2 is YFSETQ in the germline V gene. Trimming took 5 bases from V and 5 from J, leaving 10 bases between them. The CDR3: CASSDGGTEAFF. CDR3 DNA: TGCGCCAGCAGTGACGGCGGGACTGAAGCTTTCTTT.